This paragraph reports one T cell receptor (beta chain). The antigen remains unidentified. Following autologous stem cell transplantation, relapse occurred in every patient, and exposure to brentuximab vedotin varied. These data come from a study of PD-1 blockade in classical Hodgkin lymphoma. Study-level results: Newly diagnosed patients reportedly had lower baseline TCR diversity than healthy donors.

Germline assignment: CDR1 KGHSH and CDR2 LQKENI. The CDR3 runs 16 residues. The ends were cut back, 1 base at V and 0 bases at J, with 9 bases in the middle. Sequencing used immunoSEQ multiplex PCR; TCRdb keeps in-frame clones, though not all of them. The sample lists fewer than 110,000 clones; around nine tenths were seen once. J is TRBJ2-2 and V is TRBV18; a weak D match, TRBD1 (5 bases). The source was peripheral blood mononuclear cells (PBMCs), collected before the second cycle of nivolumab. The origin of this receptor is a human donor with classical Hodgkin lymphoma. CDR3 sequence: CASSPQGQTNTGELFF. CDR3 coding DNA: TGTGCCAGCTCACCACAGGGGCAGACGAACACCGGGGAGCTGTTTTTT. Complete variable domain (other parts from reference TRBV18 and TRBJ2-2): NAGVMQNPRHLVRRRGQEARLRCSPMKGHSHVYWYRQLPEEGLKFMVYLQKENIIDESGMPKERFSAEFPKEGPSILRIQQVVRGDSAAYFCASSPQGQTNTGELFFGEGSRLTVL.